This T cell receptor beta chain came from a study of CD8+CD57+ T cells in acquired aplastic anemia. Study-wide results and limits: Some 30 was the count of CD8+ CDR3 sequences that patients shared with controls.

Individuals selected for sequencing had exhibited CD8+CD57+ cell expansion on flow cytometry. The enrolled patients all had severe acquired aplastic anemia. Each patient gave a blood sample that was collected before any therapy had been received. Genomic DNA, serving as template, underwent TCR beta VDJ and CDR3 profiling. MiXCR, applied by TCRdb to the reads, yields one record per CDR3 protein. Of some 160,000 distinct CDR3 sequences in the sample, 40% to 50% were seen once. Germline assignment: CDR1 SGHAT and CDR2 FQNNGV. There are 16 residues in the CDR3. Trimming removed 1 base at V and 2 bases at J, with 15 bases between. This clonotype was seen many times. The antigen is undetermined.

The V gene is TRBV11-2, the J gene TRBJ2-7; no clear D gene. This clonotype was sampled from a human donor with aplastic anemia. Sequenced sample: sorted CD4+, CD8+, or CD8+CD57+ T cells (not recorded which) from PBMCs. The CDR3 sequence is CASSLGSRILAYEQYF. CDR3 in DNA: TGTGCCAGCAGCTTAGGGTCTCGGATTCTAGCCTACGAGCAGTACTTC. The full variable domain, rest sourced from reference TRBV11-2 and TRBJ2-7, is EAGVAQSPRYKIIEKRQSVAFWCNPISGHATLYWYQQILGQGPKLLIQFQNNGVVDDSQLPKDRFSAERLKGVDSTLKIQPAKLEDSAVYLCASSLGSRILAYEQYFGPGTRLTVT.